The next 27 T cell receptor beta chains were all read from a single sample in a study of cytomegalovirus exposure and HLA in healthy donors. 13 Jbeta primers and 60 Vbeta primers were used for the PCR. This table comes from immunoSEQ multiplex PCR, and its TCRdb copy is limited to in-frame clones, with some not included. The sample contains around 100,000 clones, about 71% of which appear only once. Material for sequencing was PBMCs. The source of these receptors is a woman between 50 and 59 years old in good health and CMV-seronegative.

This chain connects TRBV30 to TRBJ1-6, with D unclear. This CDR3 is 14 amino acids long. Germline assignment: CDR1 GTSNPN and CDR2 SVGIG (reference sequence). Between the trimmed V and J ends, which lost 4 bases and 5 bases, there was a span of 12 bases. The CDR3 nucleotides are TGTGCCTGGACGGTTGGAGTTAATAATTCACCCCTCCACTTT. It specifies CAWTVGVNNSPLHF.

The chain is built from TRBV5-4 and TRBJ1-6; D gene ambiguous. Germline V CDR1 and CDR2: SGHNT, YYREEE (reference sequence). V was cut by 2 bases and J by 2 bases, with 8 bases left in between. CDR3 length equals 15 residues. This CDR3 is CASSLVTTYNSPLHF. DNA for the CDR3: TGTGCCAGCAGCTTAGTTACAACCTATAATTCACCCCTCCACTTT.

The J gene is TRBJ2-5, the V gene TRBV7-9; D gene uncertain. The CDR3 extends over 14 amino acids. V shed 2 bases and J shed 2 bases, with 9 bases lying between them. Germline CDR1 SEHNR, CDR2 FQNEAQ (reference sequence). CDR3 in DNA: TGTGCCAGCAGCTTAATCCTAAGTCAAGAGACCCAGTACTTC. Translated, it gives CASSLILSQETQYF.

V gene TRBV7-9 combines with J gene TRBJ1-3, with D hard to call. The germline gives CDR1 SEHNR, CDR2 FQNEAQ (reference sequence). This CDR3 spans 14 amino acids. CDR3 in DNA: TGTGCTCTCCCCGTCTCGCCTAGGGGAAACACCATATATTTT. It yields the protein CALPVSPRGNTIYF.

The J gene is TRBJ2-1, the V gene TRBV7-2; D is ambiguous. The CDR3 extends over 14 amino acids. V was shortened by 2 bases and J by 7 bases, with 12 bases between the two germline ends. Germline V lookup: CDR1 SGHTA, CDR2 FQGNSA. The DNA for the CDR3 is TGTGCCAGCAGCTTAATGAGTAACGTTAATGAGCAGTTCTTC. It codes for CASSLMSNVNEQFF.

This clone was seen a handful of times. This chain connects TRBV19 to TRBJ2-7; 9 positions agree with TRBD1. This CDR3 has 15 amino acids. With V trimmed by 3 bases and J by 5 bases, 8 bases remained unmatched. The germline V gene encodes CDR1 LNHDA and CDR2 SQIVND (reference sequence). In nucleotides, the CDR3 is TGTGCCAGTAGTATTCCCACAGGGGGCCGCAACGAGCAGTACTTC. It specifies CASSIPTGGRNEQYF.

The chain is built from TRBV5-1 and TRBJ2-5, with TRBD1 identical over 7 bases. The CDR3 covers 14 residues. Trimming removed 1 base from V and 1 base from J; junction bases left unmatched: 1. CDR1 and CDR2 from the germline V gene are SGHRS and YFSETQ. CDR3 coding DNA: TGCGCCAGCAGCTTGAGGGACAGCCAAGAGACCCAGTACTTC. It specifies CASSLRDSQETQYF.

The chain has TRBV20-1 and TRBJ2-4; D may be TRBD2 (6 bases). This CDR3 is 11 amino acids long. Looked up from germline, CDR1 is DFQATT and CDR2 is SNEGSKA (reference sequence). With 2 bases removed from V and 8 bases from J, the gap between germline ends came to 7 bases. CDR3 sequence reads: CSARPGDIQYF. DNA of the CDR3: TGCAGTGCTAGACCGGGGGACATTCAGTACTTC.

V is TRBV28 and J is TRBJ1-2, with D possibly matching TRBD1 (5 bases). CDR1 and CDR2 (germline): MDHEN, SYDVKM. This CDR3 is built from 14 residues. The V and J ends lost 11 bases and 6 bases respectively, with 22 bases between them. The CDR3 spells CAAQTEGYPDGYTF. CDR3 DNA sequence: TGTGCCGCACAGACAGAAGGATATCCGGATGGCTACACCTTC.

The chain is built from TRBV29-1 and TRBJ2-7; maybe TRBD1 (5 bases). V lost 3 bases and J 3 bases, leaving 9 bases between the germline ends. This CDR3 spans 12 amino acids. The V gene's germline CDR1 is SQVTM and CDR2 ANQGSEA. The CDR3 reads CSVDKGNYEQYF. The CDR3 DNA reads as TGCAGCGTTGACAAGGGGAACTACGAGCAGTACTTC.

The genes are TRBV4-2 and TRBJ2-7; D perhaps matches TRBD1 (6 bases). Trimming shortened V by 0 bases and J by 3 bases, and 15 bases separated the two germline ends. This CDR3 comprises 16 residues. Germline V gene lookup returns CDR1 LGHNA and CDR2 YNFKEQ. The CDR3 bases are TGTGCCAGCAGCCAAGATGAGGGACACGTGATCTACGAGCAGTACTTC. Translated: CASSQDEGHVIYEQYF.

This chain links TRBV28 with TRBJ1-2; TRBD1 matches 7 bases. Germline lookup yields CDR1 MDHEN and CDR2 SYDVKM. V shed 6 bases and J 8 bases; nucleotides not matched to a gene: 15. The CDR3 is made up of 15 amino acids. The CDR3 DNA follows: TGTGCCAGCAGATTAACCTCAGGGGGATTTAAAGGCTACACCTTC. This codes for CASRLTSGGFKGYTF.

This clone was seen a handful of times. The V gene is TRBV13, the J gene TRBJ1-3; a possible D gene is TRBD1 (6 bases). The V gene's germline CDR1 is PRHDT and CDR2 FYEKMQ (reference sequence). The length of the CDR3 is 14 residues. V lost 2 bases and J 7 bases, leaving 12 bases between the germline ends. The CDR3 loop reads CASSLSRQENTIYF. CDR3 bases: TGTGCCAGCAGCTTAAGTAGACAGGAGAACACCATATATTTT.

This clone occurred once. This chain uses TRBV28 with TRBJ2-7, with a weak D call TRBD2 (5 bases). Germline CDR1 reads MDHEN; CDR2 reads SYDVKM. This CDR3 is built from 15 residues. V was clipped by 6 bases and J by 0 bases, with 15 bases between them. The CDR3 here is CASSQRRVTSYEQYF. The CDR3 DNA is TGTGCCAGCAGCCAAAGGCGGGTGACCTCCTACGAGCAGTACTTC.

The chain employs TRBV18 and TRBJ2-7; possibly TRBD2 for D (5 bases). Germline-derived CDR1 and CDR2 are KGHSH and LQKENI. The ends were cut back, 1 base at V and 5 bases at J, with 9 bases in the middle. The CDR3 runs 13 residues. The CDR3 loop reads CASSPLQEDEQYF. The CDR3, as DNA: TGTGCCAGCTCACCACTGCAGGAGGACGAGCAGTACTTC.

The chain uses TRBV28 and TRBJ2-7; D is perhaps TRBD2 (5 bases). Deletions cut 4 bases from V and 2 bases from J, with 6 bases between. Germline V gene lookup returns CDR1 MDHEN and CDR2 SYDVKM. The CDR3 is 12 residues long. The CDR3 is CASSWGAYEQYF. The CDR3 DNA reads TGTGCCAGCAGTTGGGGAGCCTACGAGCAGTACTTC.

The CDR3 nucleotides are TGCGCCAGCGCACTAGCGGGTCCGCGGGAGACCCAGTACTTC. It codes for CASALAGPRETQYF. The V and J genes are TRBV5-1 and TRBJ2-5; TRBD2 matches 9 bases. Germline trimming cut 7 bases from V and 5 bases from J; bases unmatched to any gene: 9. This CDR3 is 14 amino acids long. Per germline, CDR1 SGHRS and CDR2 YFSETQ.

The V and J genes are TRBV10-3 and TRBJ2-5; 8 bases line up with TRBD1. There are 15 residues in the CDR3. The J segment lost 1 base and the V segment lost 6 bases, leaving 7 bases of the junction unmatched. Germline V CDR1 and CDR2: ENHRY, SYGVKD. CDR3 coding DNA: TGTGCCATCAGCGGGACAGGTACCACCCAAGAGACCCAGTACTTC. This gives the protein CAISGTGTTQETQYF.

The genes are TRBV5-6 and TRBJ2-7, with unresolved D. Trimming cost V 4 bases and J 4 bases, with 12 bases left between them. Germline CDR1 and CDR2: SGHDT and YYEEEE. This CDR3 has 13 amino acids. This CDR3 is CASSPERSYEQYF. CDR3 sequence (DNA): TGTGCCAGCAGCCCGGAGAGGTCGTACGAGCAGTACTTC.

CDR3 sequence (DNA): TGTGCCAGCAGCAGAAGGACTAGCGGAAGAGAGACCCAGTACTTC. Translated, it gives CASSRRTSGRETQYF. V gene TRBV7-2 combines with J gene TRBJ2-5; 10 positions match TRBD2. The CDR3 has 15 residues. V gave up 5 bases and J gave up 4 bases; unmatched junction bases: 7. Germline CDR1 reads SGHTA; CDR2 reads FQGNSA.

V gene TRBV9 combines with J gene TRBJ2-2; 10 bases are shared with TRBD2. V was clipped by 3 bases and J by 6 bases; unmatched bases: 5. The CDR3 runs to 15 residues. The germline gives CDR1 SGDLS, CDR2 YYNGEE. CDR3 bases: TGTGCCAGCAGCGGGACTAGCGGCCTGCCCGGGGAGCTGTTTTTT. Protein: CASSGTSGLPGELFF.

The gene calls are TRBV12-5 and TRBJ2-5, with D perhaps TRBD1 (5 bases). V shed 1 base and J shed 5 bases, with 11 bases lying between them. This CDR3 is built from 14 residues. From germline, CDR1 is LGHNT and CDR2 FRNRAP. The chain's CDR3 is CASGLEGLRETQYF. For the CDR3, the DNA is TGTGCTAGTGGTTTGGAGGGGCTAAGGGAGACCCAGTACTTC.

This clone was counted a few times. This chain joins TRBV2 and TRBJ2-5, with 9 bases fitting TRBD2. This CDR3 has 16 amino acids. Germline CDR1 SNHLY, CDR2 FYNNEI. The V gene end was trimmed by 7 bases and the J gene end by 4 bases; junction bases not matched to a gene: 13. The CDR3 loop reads CASTPGGGGAIETQYF. The CDR3 coding sequence is TGTGCCAGCACCCCGGGGGGCGGGGGGGCCATAGAGACCCAGTACTTC.

This chain uses TRBV10-1 with TRBJ2-3; D gene ambiguous. There are 14 residues in the CDR3. The V and J ends lost 4 bases and 1 base respectively, with 9 bases between them. Per the germline V gene, CDR1 is WNHNN and CDR2 is SYGVQD (reference sequence). CDR3 amino acids: CASSVSLGTDTQYF. The CDR3 nucleotides read TGCGCCAGCAGTGTTTCTCTAGGCACAGATACGCAGTATTTT.

This clone showed up just a few times. The CDR3 DNA is TGCGCCAGCAGAAGAGAGGGGACTGGTCAGCCCCAGCATTTT. Protein sequence: CASRREGTGQPQHF. The rearrangement uses TRBV10-2 and TRBJ1-5; TRBD1 might be the D (5 bases). V was cut by 6 bases and J by 6 bases, with 15 bases left in between. CDR1 WSHSY and CDR2 SAAADI come from the germline V gene. The CDR3 spans 14 residues.

V and J are TRBV7-2 and TRBJ1-2; TRBD1 is a possible D gene (6 bases). The germline V and J ends were trimmed by 3 bases and 4 bases, with 15 bases remaining between them. The germline gives CDR1 SGHTA, CDR2 FQGNSA. The CDR3 has 15 amino acids. The CDR3 loop is CASSLDSFQPYGYTF. Here the CDR3 DNA reads TGTGCCAGCAGCTTGGACAGTTTCCAGCCCTATGGCTACACCTTC.

The rearrangement links TRBV10-1 to TRBJ1-5; 10 bases agree with TRBD1. CDR3 length equals 20 residues. CDR1 and CDR2 (germline): WNHNN, SYGVQD (reference sequence). The J segment lost 2 bases and the V segment lost 3 bases, leaving 16 bases of the junction unmatched. The CDR3: CASSESNRDRGMVGNQPQHF. In nucleotides, the CDR3 is TGCGCCAGCAGTGAATCAAACCGGGACAGGGGAATGGTAGGCAATCAGCCCCAGCATTTT.